These 3 T cell receptor beta chains were sequenced from one sample in a study of T cells in Graves' hyperthyroidism and ophthalmopathy (dated by TCRdb to about 2019). Libraries came from multiplex PCR. The sample was run on an Illumina HiSeq 2000. TCR beta CDR3 regions were amplified from RNA transcripts. For the first round of RT-PCR on the TCR CDR3, the HTBI primer set was used together with the Qiagen OneStep RT-PCR kit. Clones were called with MiXCR by TCRdb after fastp trimmed the public reads at Q25, and only in-frame beta chains were retained. CDR3 protein sequences are deduplicated, and each keeps its most common genes and DNA. Within this sample are 300,000 to 450,000 distinct CDR3 sequences, with 15% to 20% of them counted one time only. The ten largest clones take up 40% of the sample. The sequenced sample was blood. These receptors all come from a man in his late teens or twenties with Graves' ophthalmopathy.

There are many counts of this clonotype. V usage is TRBV11-1 and J usage is TRBJ2-1; 7 bases align to TRBD1. Germline V gene data show CDR1 as SGHAT and CDR2 as FQDESV (reference sequence). The CDR3 has 14 residues. The trim removed 0 bases at V and 6 bases at J, leaving 2 bases unmatched. The CDR3 coding sequence is TGTGCCAGCAGCTTAGCGGGACAGCCCAATGAGCAGTTCTTC. It yields the protein CASSLAGQPNEQFF.

The rearrangement joins TRBV29-1 to TRBJ2-3, with D unclear. Germline lookup yields CDR1 SQVTM and CDR2 ANQGSEA. The CDR3 has 13 residues. V dropped 4 bases and J dropped 0 bases, with 8 bases sitting between them. CDR3 bases: TGCAGCGTTGTACGGGCTAGCACAGATACGCAGTATTTT. Its translation is CSVVRASTDTQYF.

This chain links TRBV6-1 with TRBJ2-5; 7 positions match TRBD2. The germline gives CDR1 MNHNS, CDR2 SASEGT. V gave up 5 bases and J gave up 0 bases; unmatched junction bases: 6. The CDR3 extends over 15 amino acids. In nucleotides, the CDR3 is TGTGCCAGCAGTAAGAGCGGGGCTAACCAAGAGACCCAGTACTTC. Its translation is CASSKSGANQETQYF.